Listed below are T cell receptor beta chains from one sample, sequenced in a study of human T cells and chemical hapten exposure. TCRdb recomputed calls from the RACE reads with MiXCR, one row per CDR3 protein. Of under 120,000 distinct CDR3 sequences in the sample, approximately 11% were seen once. Here the sequenced sample was whole blood, taken in connection with sensitization to the hapten diphenylcyclopropenone (DPC). The receptors derive from a middle-aged woman with alopecia areata. Some clones in this sample may be carry-over from other donors' samples. CDR3s include the opening cysteine and the closing phenylalanine or tryptophan. Each record gives: V gene, J gene, clone size, CDR3 length, CDR3 protein. The size entry is marked missing in some rows and otherwise reads once, few, many or a size class.

>TRBV4-2|TRBJ2-1|NA|16
CASSLGGGSTGNEQFF
>TRBV20-1|TRBJ1-5|many|15
CSARETGRANQPQHF
>TRBV4-2|TRBJ2-7|many|15
CASSQEGSAKGEQYF
>TRBV7-2|TRBJ2-2|many|15
CASSGTIGSSGELFF
>TRBV9|TRBJ2-5|few|11
CASSVSETQYF
>TRBV27|TRBJ2-1|few|19
CASIPGGLAGFSSYNEQFF
>TRBV7-9|TRBJ1-3|many|15
CASSTDSRSGNTIYF
>TRBV7-3|TRBJ1-4|many|15
CASSSTGGGNEKLFF
>TRBV28|TRBJ2-5|many|12
CASRQAQETQYF
>TRBV20-1|TRBJ2-5|NA|13
CSVPGVNQETQYF
>TRBV12-3/TRBV12-4|TRBJ1-1|many|14
CASSWGTGWAEAFF
>TRBV28|TRBJ1-1|NA|14
CASSFEGVNTEAFF
>TRBV20-1|TRBJ2-4|NA|15
CSASLRELAKNIQYF
>TRBV7-2|TRBJ2-5|NA|16
CASSPGTGTYQETQHF
>TRBV29-1|TRBJ2-2|many|12
CSVVRDTGELFF
>TRBV10-2|TRBJ2-1|NA|13
CASTDSVPGEQFF
>TRBV29-1|TRBJ1-5|few|12
CSVAGSNQPQHF
>TRBV7-2|TRBJ2-3|many|16
CASSSGLAGDTDTQYF
>TRBV7-9|TRBJ1-4|NA|15
CASSLEGRFGEKLFF
>TRBV18|TRBJ1-1|few|15
CASSPRRGADTEAFF
>TRBV5-6|TRBJ2-1|few|16
CASSLYVGPSYNEQFF
>TRBV6-1|TRBJ2-7|NA|15
CASRAGLRPLDEQYF
>TRBV25-1|TRBJ1-2|many|14
CASTPWEGDYGYTF
>TRBV2|TRBJ2-3|many|13
CASSARGEVTQYF
>TRBV20-1|TRBJ1-1|NA|15
CSAMSRVGRNTEAFF
>TRBV30|TRBJ2-7|NA|14
CACERGGRVYEQYF
>TRBV29-1|TRBJ2-5|few|13
CTYTHRGAETQYF
>TRBV2|TRBJ1-1|many|15
CASSASGARNTEAFF
>TRBV28|TRBJ2-3|few|16
CASSRPLAGRTDTQYF
>TRBV12-3/TRBV12-4|TRBJ1-1|few|12
CASSWGRTEAFF
>TRBV4-2|TRBJ2-7|NA|14
CASSQDRGSYEQYF
>TRBV27|TRBJ1-5|few|16
CATKGRGDRADQPQHF
>TRBV28|TRBJ1-6|NA|15
CAISLRSGRNSPLHF
>TRBV4-1|TRBJ2-3|few|14
CASSPLTGADTQYF
>TRBV7-2|TRBJ1-5|many|15
CASSRGQNADRPQHF
>TRBV27|TRBJ2-5|many|19
CASSLRARSQGGPQETQYF
>TRBV20-1|TRBJ2-2|NA|15
CSASPSILAGARSFF
>TRBV20-1|TRBJ2-4|NA|15
CSAAYRGLAKNIQYF
>TRBV10-2|TRBJ2-5|few|15
CASSEPSRGKETQYF
>TRBV20-1|TRBJ2-1|many|15
CSARGSGRLYNEQFF
>TRBV7-9|TRBJ2-2|many|14
CASSQPQGAGELFF
>TRBV4-3|TRBJ1-1|few|15
CASSQSAVGAEEAFF
>TRBV27|TRBJ2-5|NA|15
CASAWAGQGKETQYF
>TRBV7-2|TRBJ2-3|many|13
CASRYQGTDTQYF
>TRBV5-1|TRBJ2-1|few|14
CASTGGTSYNEQFF
>TRBV20-1|TRBJ2-1|many|13
CSATEHQGAEQFF
>TRBV9|TRBJ1-1|few|17
CASSVVGEGARDTEAFF
>TRBV29-1|TRBJ1-1|NA|10
CGGGDTEAFF
>TRBV28|TRBJ2-7|NA|14
CASRLAGGPGEQYF